The 4 T cell receptor beta chains presented below share a single source sample, sequenced in a study of T cell changes during pregnancy in multiple sclerosis. Data came from immunoSEQ multiplex PCR; TCRdb stores just in-frame clones and leaves some out. This sample yields about 38,000 clones, of which 90% are seen a single time; approximately 0.5% belongs to the top ten. The sample here was CD4+ T cells from peripheral blood mononuclear cells, taken in the second trimester of pregnancy. Every receptor here comes from a female donor with multiple sclerosis, enrolled in a pregnancy study.

This clone has just a few counts. V gene TRBV7-6 combines with J gene TRBJ2-3; D gene ambiguous. The CDR3 is made up of 15 amino acids. V lost 1 base and J 8 bases, leaving 16 bases between the germline ends. The germline CDR1 and CDR2 sequences are SGHVS and FNYEAQ. CDR3 loop: CASSLDGTVGGTQYF. The CDR3 DNA reads TGTGCCAGCAGCTTAGACGGTACTGTCGGCGGTACGCAGTATTTT.

The chain joins TRBV10-2 to TRBJ1-6; no firm D call. The V end lost 4 bases, the J end lost 6 bases, and 7 bases lay between the germline ends. Germline V gene lookup returns CDR1 WSHSY and CDR2 SAAADI. CDR3 length equals 13 residues. The CDR3 nucleotides are TGCGCCAGCAGTGGTCAGATTAATTCACCCCTCCACTTT. Translated, it gives CASSGQINSPLHF.

The CDR3 DNA reads TGTGCCAGCAGTCCAACAGGGAACTCCTACGAGCAGTACTTC. Residues: CASSPTGNSYEQYF. The rearrangement links TRBV5-4 to TRBJ2-7, with a possible D match to TRBD1 (6 bases). Germline V gene sequence: CDR1 SGHNT, CDR2 YYREEE (reference sequence). V lost 5 bases, J lost 0 bases, and 12 bases lay in between. CDR3 size: 14 residues.

This chain joins TRBV29-1 and TRBJ2-3; TRBD2 matches 14 bases. The CDR3 length is 15 residues. Trimming at V came to 5 bases and at J to 1 base, leaving 2 bases not matched to a gene. Germline lookup yields CDR1 SQVTM and CDR2 ANQGSEA. CDR3 protein: CSVSGLAGGTDTQYF. CDR3 nucleotides: TGCAGCGTTTCGGGACTAGCGGGAGGCACAGATACGCAGTATTTT.